Below, one T cell receptor (beta chain) is given with its context. The V gene's germline CDR1 is LNHDA and CDR2 SQIVND (reference sequence). The CDR3 has 14 amino acids. The ends lost 5 bases at V and 3 bases at J; junction bases unmatched: 6. Generated by immunoSEQ multiplex PCR, the TCRdb table keeps only in-frame clones and is missing some. Among some 150,000 clones, around four fifths were seen once, and the ten largest hold nearly 3%. The sample belongs to a study of blood T cell repertoires in COVID-19. The chain has TRBV19 and TRBJ1-1; 7 nucleotides match TRBD1. The sample was peripheral blood. This TCR derives from a woman aged 40-49 years with active or convalescent COVID-19. The CDR3 loop reads CASSFNRGYTEAFF. The CDR3 DNA is TGTGCCAGTAGTTTCAACAGGGGTTACACTGAAGCTTTCTTT.